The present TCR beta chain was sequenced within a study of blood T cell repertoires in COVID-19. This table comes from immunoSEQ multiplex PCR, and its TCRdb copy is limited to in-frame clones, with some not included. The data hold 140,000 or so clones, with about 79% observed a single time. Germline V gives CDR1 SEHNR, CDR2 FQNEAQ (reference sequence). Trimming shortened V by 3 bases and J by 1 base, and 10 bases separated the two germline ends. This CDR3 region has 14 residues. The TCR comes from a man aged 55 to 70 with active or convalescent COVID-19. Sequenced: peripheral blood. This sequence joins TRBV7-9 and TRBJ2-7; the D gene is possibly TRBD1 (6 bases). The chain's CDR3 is CASSLVGQSYEQYF. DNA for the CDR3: TGTGCCAGCAGCTTGGTCGGACAGTCCTACGAGCAGTACTTC.